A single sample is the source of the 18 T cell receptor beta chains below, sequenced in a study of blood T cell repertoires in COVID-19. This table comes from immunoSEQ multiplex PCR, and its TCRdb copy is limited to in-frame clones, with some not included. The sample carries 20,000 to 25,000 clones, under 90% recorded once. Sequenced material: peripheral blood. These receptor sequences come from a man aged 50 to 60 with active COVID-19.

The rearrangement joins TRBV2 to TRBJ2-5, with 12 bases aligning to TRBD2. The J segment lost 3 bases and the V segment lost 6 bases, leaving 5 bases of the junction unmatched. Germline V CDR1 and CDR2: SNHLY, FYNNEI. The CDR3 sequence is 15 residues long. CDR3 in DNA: TGTGCCAGCAGATCTTCTAGCGGGGGGGAAGAGACCCAGTACTTC. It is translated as CASRSSSGGEETQYF.

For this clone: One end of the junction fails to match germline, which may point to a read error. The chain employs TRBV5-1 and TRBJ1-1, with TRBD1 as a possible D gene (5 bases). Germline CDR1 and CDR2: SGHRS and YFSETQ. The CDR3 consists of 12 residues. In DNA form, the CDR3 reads TGCGCCAGCGGCTTGGGGCACACTGAAGCTTTCTTT. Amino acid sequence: CASGLGHTEAFF.

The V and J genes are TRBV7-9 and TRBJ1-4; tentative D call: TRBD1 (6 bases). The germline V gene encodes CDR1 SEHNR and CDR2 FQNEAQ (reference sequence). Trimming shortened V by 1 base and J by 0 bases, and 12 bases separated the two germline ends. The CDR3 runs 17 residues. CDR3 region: CASSLGQGRATNEKLFF. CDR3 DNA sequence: TGTGCCAGCAGCTTAGGCCAGGGGCGTGCAACTAATGAAAAACTGTTTTTT.

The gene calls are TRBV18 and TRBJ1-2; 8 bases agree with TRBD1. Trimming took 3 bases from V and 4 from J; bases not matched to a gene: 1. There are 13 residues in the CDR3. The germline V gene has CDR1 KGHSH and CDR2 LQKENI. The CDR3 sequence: CASSPDRGYGYTF. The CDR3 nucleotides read TGTGCCAGCTCACCTGACAGGGGCTATGGCTACACCTTC.

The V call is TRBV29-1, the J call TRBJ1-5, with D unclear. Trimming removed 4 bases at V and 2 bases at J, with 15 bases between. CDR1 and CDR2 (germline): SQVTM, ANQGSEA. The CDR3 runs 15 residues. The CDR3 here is CSVVGGSGGNQPQHF. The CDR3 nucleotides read TGCAGCGTTGTGGGAGGGTCGGGAGGCAATCAGCCCCAGCATTTT.

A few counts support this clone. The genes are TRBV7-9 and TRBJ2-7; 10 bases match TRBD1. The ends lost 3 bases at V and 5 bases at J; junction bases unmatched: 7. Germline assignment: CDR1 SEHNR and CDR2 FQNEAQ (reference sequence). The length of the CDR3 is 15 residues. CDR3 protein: CASSFGQGEQDEQYF. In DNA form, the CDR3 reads TGTGCCAGCAGCTTTGGACAGGGGGAGCAAGACGAGCAGTACTTC.

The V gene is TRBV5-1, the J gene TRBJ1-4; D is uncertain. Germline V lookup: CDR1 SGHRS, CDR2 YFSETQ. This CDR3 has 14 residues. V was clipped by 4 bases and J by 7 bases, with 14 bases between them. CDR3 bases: TGCGCCAGCAGCCCCCGGACTAGAGGTGAAAAACTGTTTTTT. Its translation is CASSPRTRGEKLFF.

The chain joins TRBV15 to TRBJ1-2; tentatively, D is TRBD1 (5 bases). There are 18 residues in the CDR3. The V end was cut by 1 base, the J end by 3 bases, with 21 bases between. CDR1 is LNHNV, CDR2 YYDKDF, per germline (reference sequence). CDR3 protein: CATSRGSDLRGDDYGYTF. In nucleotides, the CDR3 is TGTGCCACCAGCAGAGGTTCAGACCTTCGGGGGGACGACTATGGCTACACCTTC.

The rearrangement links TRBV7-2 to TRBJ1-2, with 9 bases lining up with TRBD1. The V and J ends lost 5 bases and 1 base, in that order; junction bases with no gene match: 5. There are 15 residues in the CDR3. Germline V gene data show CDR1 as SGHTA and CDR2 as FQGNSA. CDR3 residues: CASSPETGGNYGYTF. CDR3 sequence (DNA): TGTGCCAGCAGCCCGGAGACAGGGGGTAACTATGGCTACACCTTC.

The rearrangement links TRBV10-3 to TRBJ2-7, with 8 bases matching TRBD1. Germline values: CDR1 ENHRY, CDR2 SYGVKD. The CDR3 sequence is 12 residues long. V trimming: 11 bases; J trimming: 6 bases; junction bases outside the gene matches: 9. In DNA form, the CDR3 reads TGTGCCTCGAGGACAGGGCGCGGCGAGCAGTACTTC. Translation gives CASRTGRGEQYF.

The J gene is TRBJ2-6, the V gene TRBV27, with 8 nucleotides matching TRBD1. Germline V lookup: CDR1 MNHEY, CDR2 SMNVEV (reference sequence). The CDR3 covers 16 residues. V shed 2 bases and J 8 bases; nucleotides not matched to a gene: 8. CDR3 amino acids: CASSLQGASSSNVLTF. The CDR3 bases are TGTGCCAGCAGTTTACAGGGGGCGAGTTCGTCCAACGTCCTGACTTTC.

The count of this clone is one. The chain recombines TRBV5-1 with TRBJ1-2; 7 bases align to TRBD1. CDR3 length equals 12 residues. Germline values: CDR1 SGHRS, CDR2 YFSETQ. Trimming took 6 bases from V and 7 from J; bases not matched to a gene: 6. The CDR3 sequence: CASTRDSLGYTF. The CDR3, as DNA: TGCGCCAGCACACGGGACAGCCTTGGCTACACCTTC.

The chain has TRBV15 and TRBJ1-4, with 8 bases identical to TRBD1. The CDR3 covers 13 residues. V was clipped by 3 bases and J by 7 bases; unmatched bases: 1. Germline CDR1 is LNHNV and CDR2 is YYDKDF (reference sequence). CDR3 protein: CATSRTGVEKLFF. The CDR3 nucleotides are TGTGCCACCAGCAGGACAGGGGTTGAAAAACTGTTTTTT.

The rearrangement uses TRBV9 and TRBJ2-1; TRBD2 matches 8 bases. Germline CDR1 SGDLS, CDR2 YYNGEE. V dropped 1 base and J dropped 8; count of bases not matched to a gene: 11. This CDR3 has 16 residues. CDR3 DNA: TGTGCCAGCAGCGTACTTGCGGGGGGCCTTTGGTATGAGCAGTTCTTC. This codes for CASSVLAGGLWYEQFF.

For the CDR3, the DNA is TGTGCCAGCATGGCAGGCCTCTTAGGCTACACCTTC. Its translation is CASMAGLLGYTF. The chain couples TRBV2 to TRBJ1-2, with D unresolved. V was pared by 7 bases and J by 8 bases, with 14 bases between. Germline CDR1 reads SNHLY; CDR2 reads FYNNEI. The CDR3 extends over 12 amino acids. Variable domain in full (rest from reference TRBV2 and TRBJ1-2): EPEVTQTPSHQVTQMGQEVILRCVPISNHLYFYWYRQILGQKVEFLVSFYNNEISEKSEIFDDQFSVERPDGSNFTLKIRSTKLEDSAMYFCASMAGLLGYTFGSGTRLTVV.

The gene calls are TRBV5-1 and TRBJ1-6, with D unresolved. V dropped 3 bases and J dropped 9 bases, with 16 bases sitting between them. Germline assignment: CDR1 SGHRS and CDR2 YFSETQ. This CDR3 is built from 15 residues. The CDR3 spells CASSSGPIAGSPLHF. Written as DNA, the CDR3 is TGCGCCAGCAGCTCCGGACCTATCGCGGGTTCACCCCTCCACTTT.

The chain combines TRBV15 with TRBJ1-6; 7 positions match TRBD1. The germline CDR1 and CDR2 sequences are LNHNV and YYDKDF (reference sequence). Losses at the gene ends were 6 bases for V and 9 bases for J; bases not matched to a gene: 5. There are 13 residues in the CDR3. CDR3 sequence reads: CATRQGTPSPLHF. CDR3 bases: TGTGCCACCAGACAGGGGACTCCTTCACCCCTCCACTTT.

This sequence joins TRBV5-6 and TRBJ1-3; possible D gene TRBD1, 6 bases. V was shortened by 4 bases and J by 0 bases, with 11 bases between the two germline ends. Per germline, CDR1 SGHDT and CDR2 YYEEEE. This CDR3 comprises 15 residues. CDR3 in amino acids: CASSGTDSSGNTIYF. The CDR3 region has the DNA TGTGCCAGCAGCGGAACGGACAGCTCTGGAAACACCATATATTTT. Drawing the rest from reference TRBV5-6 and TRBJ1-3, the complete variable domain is DAGVTQSPTHLIKTRGQQVTLRCSPKSGHDTVSWYQQALGQGPQFIFQYYEEEERQRGNFPDRFSGHQFPNYSSELNVNALLLGDSALYLCASSGTDSSGNTIYFGEGSWLTVV.